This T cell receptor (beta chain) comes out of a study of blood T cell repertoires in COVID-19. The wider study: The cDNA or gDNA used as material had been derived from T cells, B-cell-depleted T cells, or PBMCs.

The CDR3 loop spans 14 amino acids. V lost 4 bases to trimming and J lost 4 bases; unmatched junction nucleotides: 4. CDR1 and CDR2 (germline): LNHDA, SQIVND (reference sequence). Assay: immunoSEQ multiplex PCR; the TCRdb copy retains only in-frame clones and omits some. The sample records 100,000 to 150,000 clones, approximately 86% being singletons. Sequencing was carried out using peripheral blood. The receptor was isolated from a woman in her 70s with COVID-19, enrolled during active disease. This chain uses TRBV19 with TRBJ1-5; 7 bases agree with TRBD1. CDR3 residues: CASSTRQGNQPQHF. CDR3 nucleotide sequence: TGTGCCAGTAGTACAAGACAGGGAAATCAGCCCCAGCATTTT.